The 8 T cell receptor beta chains presented below share a single source sample, sequenced in a study of cytomegalovirus exposure and HLA in healthy donors. With 60 Vbeta and 13 Jbeta primers, the PCR was carried out. Sequenced by immunoSEQ multiplex PCR; TCRdb stores in-frame clones only, minus some. The profile shows about 160,000 clones, roughly 80% of them singletons. The material sequenced was PBMCs. These receptors were taken from a woman aged 45-65 years in good health and CMV-seronegative.

The CDR3 DNA reads as TGTGCCAGCAGCTTCTTAGCGGGGGCGGATACGCAGTATTTT. The encoded protein is CASSFLAGADTQYF. The rearrangement links TRBV7-2 to TRBJ2-3, with TRBD2 identical over 9 bases. CDR1 is SGHTA and CDR2 is FQGNSA in the germline V gene. V lost 3 bases and J lost 6; bases outside the gene matches: 4. This CDR3 is built from 14 residues.

This clone was seen once. The gene calls are TRBV19 and TRBJ2-3, with 12 bases that match TRBD2. V was clipped by 9 bases and J by 6 bases; unmatched bases: 7. The CDR3 extends over 14 amino acids. Looked up from germline, CDR1 is LNHDA and CDR2 is SQIVND (reference sequence). The CDR3: CASALAGGSDTQYF. The CDR3 DNA sequence: TGTGCCAGCGCTCTAGCGGGAGGGTCTGATACGCAGTATTTT.

The rearrangement links TRBV28 to TRBJ1-3; D is possibly TRBD1 (6 bases). Trimming removed 5 bases from V and 0 bases from J, with 14 bases in between. Germline CDR1 is MDHEN and CDR2 is SYDVKM. The length of the CDR3 is 16 residues. CDR3 amino acids: CASSPPTGTSGNTIYF. The CDR3 DNA reads as TGTGCCAGCAGTCCCCCCACAGGGACCTCTGGAAACACCATATATTTT.

This clone was detected a few times. CDR3 protein: CASSQVSLGTQYF. In DNA form, the CDR3 reads TGCGCCAGCAGCCAAGTTTCCCTCGGGACCCAGTACTTC. The rearrangement links TRBV4-1 to TRBJ2-5; D unresolved. Germline CDR1 and CDR2: MGHRA and YSYEKL. This CDR3 spans 13 amino acids. Trimming took 1 base from V and 7 from J, leaving 10 bases between them.

The genes are TRBV11-2 and TRBJ1-1; D may be TRBD1 (5 bases). The V end lost 5 bases, the J end lost 0 bases, and 13 bases lay between the germline ends. The CDR3 loop spans 15 amino acids. CDR1 and CDR2 (germline): SGHAT, FQNNGV. The CDR3 DNA is TGTGCCAGCAGCCCCCGACAGTACATGAACACTGAAGCTTTCTTT. It encodes CASSPRQYMNTEAFF.

The chain links TRBV29-1 to TRBJ1-2, with TRBD1 matching 8 bases. There are 16 residues in the CDR3. Trimming took 4 bases from V and 4 from J; bases not matched to a gene: 14. The germline CDR1 and CDR2 sequences are SQVTM and ANQGSEA. The CDR3 DNA reads as TGCAGCGTTGTGGCGTTGGTACAGGGGGTCGGCTATGGCTACACCTTC. This encodes CSVVALVQGVGYGYTF.

This chain uses TRBV5-1 with TRBJ1-6; TRBD1 might be the D (6 bases). The V end lost 3 bases, the J end lost 10 bases, and 14 bases lay between the germline ends. Per germline, CDR1 SGHRS and CDR2 YFSETQ. The CDR3 is made up of 14 amino acids. CDR3 DNA sequence: TGCGCCAGCAGCTCGGGACAAGGAGACTCACCCCTCCACTTT. Translated, it gives CASSSGQGDSPLHF.

The genes are TRBV7-9 and TRBJ2-2; 13 bases agree with TRBD2. Germline CDR1 SEHNR, CDR2 FQNEAQ (reference sequence). CDR3 length equals 17 residues. V was clipped by 5 bases and J by 1 base; unmatched bases: 4. CDR3 nucleotide sequence: TGTGCCAGCAGCCCCAGACTAGCGGGAGGGAACACCGGGGAGCTGTTTTTT. It encodes CASSPRLAGGNTGELFF.